The entry below gives a single T cell receptor (beta chain) sequence along with its context. Its antigen specificity is not known. No much larger clone exists at a distance of one base, and base qualities are not known. The study excluded patients with uncontrolled infections, other autoimmune diseases, pregnancy or lactation. Diagnoses were established on the basis of clinical symptoms, serum thyroxine and TRAb, thyroid ultrasound, and orbital computed tomography. Total RNA was extracted using Trizol reagent, and RNA quality was assessed on an Agilent 2100 Bioanalyzer. These data belong to a study of T cells in Graves' hyperthyroidism and ophthalmopathy (dated by TCRdb to about 2019). Looking at the study overall: To identify TCR V-J signatures that set the groups apart, the researchers used a discovery cohort of 100 patients, made up of roughly 40 with Graves' ophthalmopathy and approximately 57 with stable Graves' hyperthyroidism. Prospective prediction of ophthalmopathy was tested in an independent validation cohort consisting of some 20 hyperthyroidism patients and 15 or so patients who later progressed to ophthalmopathy. For training and testing, the approximately 92 patients in the discovery cohort were randomly divided in a 7:3 ratio. Thyroid tissue and blood T-cell repertoires from six Graves' hyperthyroidism patients were also compared in the study. Once sampling was done, hyperthyroidism patients were given methimazole at a starting dose of 30 mg daily, whereas ophthalmopathy patients were given high-dose intravenous methylprednisolone. The paper describes TCR Vbeta CDR3 sequencing of 135 peripheral blood samples, made up of approximately 40 ophthalmopathy patients, some 76 hyperthyroidism patients and about 17 progressor patients. The full study reports these points: Most expanded thyroid clonotypes (frequency above 0.001) were also found in blood, which suggests that blood repertoires may mirror thyroid immune responses. A 13 V-J signature model separated ophthalmopathy from stable hyperthyroidism, with over 85% sensitivity and about 81% specificity in cross-validation and 80%/75% in testing. In validation, the model predicted progression to ophthalmopathy with 65% to 71% sensitivity and roughly 75% specificity, a median of about six months before onset. No statistical method was used to set the sample size in advance, and investigators knew the group allocation.

The junction shows trimming of 6 bases on V and 5 bases on J, and the gene matches do not reach 10 bases of it. Counted from cysteine to phenylalanine, this CDR3 has 15 amino acids. Here the CDR3 DNA is all that survives: 45 bases in frame from base 1. CDR1 and CDR2, per the germline V gene (reference sequence), are DFQATT and SNEGSKA. The TCR beta CDR3 regions were amplified from RNA transcripts. For the first round of RT-PCR on the TCR CDR3, the HTBI primer set was used together with the Qiagen OneStep RT-PCR kit. Libraries were constructed in a second round of multiplex PCR, after which size selection and purification were performed. Sequencing of the libraries was done on an Illumina HiSeq2000 using paired-end 100 bp reads. On the study's bioinformatics: SOAPnuke was used to process the raw data, removing reads that contained adapters or uncalled bases, had a mean Phred below 15, or lacked an exact match to the constant primer or identifier. High-quality paired reads were merged with COPE v1.2.5, and unique nucleotide sequences were defined as clonotypes. MiTCR v1.1 was used to align clonotypes to the IMGT TRBV, TRBD and TRBJ reference segments. The analysis was restricted to V-J combinations with a frequency above 0.0001, which together covered 99% to 99.2% of the repertoires. The TCS score was defined as F50 (clonal expansion) divided by E x V (chaos), with BLOSUM62-based TCRdist calculated between CDR3 peptides within each V-J. Welch's t-statistics and random forest reduced several hundred V-J features to about 12, which were used in a naive Bayes classifier (R e1071). The similarity between thyroid and blood repertoires was quantified using the Morisita-Horn index. Starting from the raw public reads, TCRdb applied fastp trimming at Q25, assembled clones with MiXCR and retained in-frame beta chains. Every CDR3 protein is listed once, alongside the most common genes and DNA of its rows. TCRdb, not the original authors, processed these V and J calls. The sample has about 570,000 distinct CDR3 sequences on record, 46% of them singletons. The ten largest account for about 20% of the sample.

The sample comprised peripheral blood or thyroid tissue (not recorded which). Recombination connected TRBV20-1 to TRBJ1-5; TRBD1 lines up with 10 middle nucleotides. This TCR was sampled from an adult woman with Graves' disease, either hyperthyroidism or ophthalmopathy (not recorded which). The nucleotides read TGCAGTGCGCCGACAGGGGGCCGGTCGTATCAGCCCCAGCATTTT. Its protein is CSAPTGGRSYQPQHF.